The source of this T cell receptor (beta chain) is a study of T cells in Graves' hyperthyroidism and ophthalmopathy (dated by TCRdb to about 2019). About the study as a whole: Peripheral blood was sampled at the time of initial diagnosis, prior to any treatment. To identify TCR V-J signatures that set the groups apart, the researchers used a discovery cohort of 95 to 100 patients, made up of under 50 with Graves' ophthalmopathy and 55 to 65 with stable Graves' hyperthyroidism. Prospective prediction of ophthalmopathy was tested in an independent validation cohort of under 20 hyperthyroidism patients and 17 patients who later progressed to ophthalmopathy. The approximately 100 discovery patients were randomly split 7:3 into training and test sets. In addition, the study compared T-cell repertoires in thyroid tissue and in blood from about 6 Graves' hyperthyroidism patients. After blood sampling, hyperthyroidism patients were treated with methimazole at a starting dose of 30 mg daily, and ophthalmopathy patients were treated with high-dose intravenous methylprednisolone. According to the paper, TCR Vbeta CDR3 sequencing was carried out on more than 120 peripheral blood samples, which came from more than 40 ophthalmopathy, about 75 hyperthyroidism and about 17 progressor patients.

Beyond this particular receptor, the publication reports: During validation, the model predicted progression to ophthalmopathy a median of about 6.3 months ahead of onset, with roughly 65% sensitivity and 72.22% specificity. Most expanded thyroid clonotypes (frequency above 0.001) were also detected in blood, a finding suggesting that blood repertoires may reflect thyroid immune responses. No statistical method was used to set the sample size in advance, and investigators knew the group allocation. A model built on a 13 V-J signature distinguished ophthalmopathy from stable hyperthyroidism, reaching over 85% sensitivity and 81.08% specificity in cross-validation and 80%/75% in testing.

Amplification of TCR beta CDR3 regions was carried out from RNA transcripts. A first-round RT-PCR of the TCR CDR3 used the HTBI primer set with the Qiagen OneStep RT-PCR kit. Libraries were constructed in a second round of multiplex PCR, after which size selection and purification were performed. The libraries were sequenced on an Illumina HiSeq2000 using paired-end 100 bp reads. Concerning the study's data processing: Raw data were processed with SOAPnuke, discarding reads with adapters, uncalled bases, mean Phred below 15, or no exact constant-primer or identifier match. High-quality paired reads were merged using COPE v1.2.5, and each unique nucleotide sequence was defined as a clonotype. MiTCR v1.1 was used to align the clonotypes against IMGT TRBV, TRBD and TRBJ reference segments. Only V-J combinations with frequency above 0.0001, covering 99.2% of repertoires, were analysed. The TCS score was defined as the ratio of F50 (clonal expansion) to E x V (chaos), calculated using BLOSUM62-based TCRdist between CDR3 peptides within each V-J. Welch's t-statistics and random forest reduced 450 to 600 V-J features to roughly 13, which were used in a naive Bayes classifier (R e1071). TCRdb trimmed the raw reads at Q25, called clones with MiXCR and kept productive beta chains. Entries that share a CDR3 protein sequence are merged under the most common genes and DNA. TCRdb, rather than the study authors, made the V and J calls. The sample records about 290,000 distinct CDR3 sequences, 12% to 15% of which are singletons. 7% to 9% of the sample is taken by the ten largest.

In this sample, this clonotype turned up many times. It lacks a known antigen. Base qualities are not provided; no much larger clone lies one nucleotide away. A patient counted as having stable Graves' hyperthyroidism if no progression to ophthalmopathy occurred over 18 months of follow-up. Hyperthyroidism patients were newly diagnosed, had a disease duration of under 2 months, and were aged 18 to 65 years. The study excluded patients with uncontrolled infections, other autoimmune diseases, pregnancy or lactation. Diagnoses were established on the basis of clinical symptoms, serum thyroxine and TRAb, thyroid ultrasound, and orbital computed tomography. PBMCs were isolated from more than 8 ml of fresh peripheral blood by Ficoll-Paque density gradient centrifugation. Trizol reagent was used to extract total RNA, and RNA quality was then checked on an Agilent 2100 Bioanalyzer. Trimming removed 0 bases from V and 0 bases from J; the gene matches leave 1 base unexplained. CDR1 and CDR2 are drawn from the germline V gene (reference sequence): SEHNR, FQNEAQ. The CDR3, from cysteine to phenylalanine, totals 17 residues. CDR3 DNA only is kept here, 51 bases in frame from base 1.

The sequence was collected from a woman aged 35 to 49 with Graves' hyperthyroidism. The sequence is built from TRBV7-9 and TRBJ2-2; a stretch of 10 junction bases matches TRBD2. Sequencing was done on a sample of blood. The CDR3 here reads CASSLATSGSNTGELFF. In nucleotide form, the sequence is TGTGCCAGCAGCTTAGCGACTAGCGGGTCGAACACCGGGGAGCTGTTTTTT.